Listed below are T cell receptor beta chains from one sample, sequenced in a study of tumor-infiltrating lymphocytes in oesophageal squamous cell carcinoma. MiXCR was run by TCRdb on the PCR reads, yielding one entry per CDR3 protein. The table records under 8,000 distinct CDR3 sequences, 14% to 15% of them present only once. The sequenced sample consisted of esophageal tumor tissue. Source of these receptors: a male donor with esophageal squamous cell carcinoma. Each CDR3 is given without its conserved first and last residue.

v_gene	CDR3aa
TRBV28	ASSTGPLSNSPLH
TRBV18	ASSHTDTQY
TRBV24-1	ATSDFPYTGELF
TRBV5-1	ASSLEGSYEQY
TRBV6-1	ASSETAGGYNEQF
TRBV19	ASSGVSSYNEQF
TRBV14	ASSQSSRFHEQY
TRBV19	ASSSGTGLSETQY
TRBV19	ASSMVGQRYGYT
TRBV5-6	ASSVPTSTGELF
TRBV6-1	ASSRGQEGQPQH
TRBV5-1	ASSLDRGSTYEQY
TRBV7-9	ASSFFGTGSYEQY
TRBV12-3/TRBV12-4	ASLGDSYEQY
TRBV14	ASSQTVYNEQF
TRBV6-1	ASSDLGRVSTGELF
TRBV12-3/TRBV12-4	ASSSLGTGETQY
TRBV6-1	ASSERGASSYEQY
TRBV6-1	ASTVGTNEKLF
TRBV24-1	ATSDSRQANTEAF
TRBV6-4	ASSPGT
TRBV7-8	ASSLDSGANYGYT
TRBV2	ASSTGGTEAF
TRBV2	ASSDPGGGVTQY
TRBV28	ASTVQGNQPQH
TRBV7-3	ASSLRGAGSPLH
TRBV5-6	ASKEGNGYGYT
TRBV12-3/TRBV12-4	ASRGQGKNTEAF
TRBV19	ASRRPPGSGSGGGSNEQF